The 20 T cell receptor beta chains below all came from one sample that was sequenced in a study of blood T cells in healthy people across ages. Through a sample-barcoded 5' primer and a J-beta primer mix, a second PCR was run for roughly 7 to 11 cycles. TCRdb independently ran MiXCR on the 5' RACE reads; one entry per CDR3 protein. This sample has 870,000 or so distinct CDR3 sequences, with around 28% found just once. The sample was blood. The receptors shown here come from a woman aged 80 or over in good health.

This clonotype was counted many times. The gene calls are TRBV5-1 and TRBJ2-3, with a tentative D call TRBD2 (6 bases). Germline values: CDR1 SGHRS, CDR2 YFSETQ. The CDR3 totals 14 residues. V was trimmed by 4 bases and J by 2 bases, leaving 11 bases between them. The CDR3 sequence is CASSKGLSTDTQYF. CDR3 in DNA: TGCGCCAGCAGCAAGGGACTGTCCACAGATACGCAGTATTTT.

The rearrangement uses TRBV5-1 and TRBJ2-2; unclear D gene. The CDR3 length is 13 residues. From germline, CDR1 is SGHRS and CDR2 YFSETQ. Trimming took off 4 bases at V and 6 bases at J, with 10 bases between the two ends. The CDR3: CASSPQVSGELFF. CDR3 coding DNA: TGCGCCAGCAGCCCCCAGGTGTCCGGGGAGCTGTTTTTT. The variable domain in full, with the rest retrieved from reference TRBV5-1 and TRBJ2-2, is KAGVTQTPRYLIKTRGQQVTLSCSPISGHRSVSWYQQTPGQGLQFLFEYFSETQRNKGNFPGRFSGRQFSNSRSEMNVSTLELGDSALYLCASSPQVSGELFFGEGSRLTVL.

This clonotype was detected a few times. This rearrangement joins TRBV18 to TRBJ1-4; D uncertain. CDR1 is KGHSH and CDR2 is LQKENI in the germline V gene. Trimming cost V 5 bases and J 4 bases, with 23 bases left between them. The CDR3 has 18 residues. DNA for the CDR3: TGTGCCAGCTCAAGGGCAGGAGCGACGCGATCGATTAATGAAAAACTGTTTTTT. This encodes CASSRAGATRSINEKLFF.

The rearrangement joins TRBV4-1 to TRBJ2-1; D call uncertain. Trimming cost V 0 bases and J 7 bases, with 7 bases left between them. Looked up from germline, CDR1 is MGHRA and CDR2 is YSYEKL. This CDR3 region has 13 residues. CDR3 coding DNA: TGCGCCAGCAGCCAAGACCGCTGGAATGAGCAGTTCTTC. Its protein product is CASSQDRWNEQFF.

This chain connects TRBV25-1 to TRBJ2-1, with D uncertain. V lost 7 bases, J lost 4 bases, and 14 bases lay in between. This CDR3 spans 14 amino acids. Germline-derived CDR1 and CDR2 are MGHDK and SYGVNS. CDR3 in amino acids: CASTVDSPYNEQFF. The CDR3 DNA reads as TGTGCCAGCACGGTGGATAGCCCTTACAATGAGCAGTTCTTC.

This clonotype was picked up one time. This chain links TRBV7-6 with TRBJ1-5, with a possible D match to TRBD1 (6 bases). The CDR3 covers 15 residues. Trimming stripped 7 bases from V and 6 bases from J, with 19 bases between. Germline V gene sequence: CDR1 SGHVS, CDR2 FNYEAQ. CDR3 loop: CASTGQSRITQPQHF. CDR3 nucleotides: TGTGCCAGCACCGGACAGAGTAGAATTACTCAGCCCCAGCATTTT.

This clonotype was counted many times. This may come from a read error, since a much larger clone is one base off. This chain links TRBV7-2 with TRBJ2-5; D is uncertain. V was cut by 1 base and J by 11 bases, with 17 bases left in between. CDR3 length equals 14 residues. Germline CDR1 and CDR2: SGHTA and FQGNSA. CDR3 loop: CASSLGRRSNEQYF. CDR3 sequence (DNA): TGTGCCAGCAGCTTAGGCAGGAGATCGAATGAGCAGTACTTC.

Remarks on this clonotype: Since a much larger clone is just one base distant, this may be a read error. This chain links TRBV5-5 with TRBJ2-3; TRBD2 is a possible D gene (7 bases). The CDR3 extends over 14 amino acids. Germline V gives CDR1 SGHKS, CDR2 YYEKEE (reference sequence). The CDR3 DNA follows: TGTGTCAGCAGCTTCGCGGGGGCCACAGATACGCAGTATTTT. Its protein is CVSSFAGATDTQYF.

The chain combines TRBV6-2 or TRBV6-3 with TRBJ2-1, with a possible D match to TRBD1 (5 bases). The V and J ends lost 4 bases and 6 bases respectively, with 10 bases between them. This CDR3 region has 13 residues. Looked up from germline, CDR1 is MNHEY and CDR2 is SVGEGT. The CDR3 here is CASSCQRGNEQFF. The CDR3, as DNA: TGTGCCAGCAGTTGCCAAAGGGGCAATGAGCAGTTCTTC.

A few counts support this clonotype. The chain couples TRBV27 to TRBJ2-2, with D unclear. Germline loops: CDR1 MNHEY, CDR2 SMNVEV (reference sequence). The V end was cut by 4 bases, the J end by 3 bases, with 6 bases between. The CDR3 length is 13 residues. CDR3 in DNA: TGTGCCAGCAGTTACCTGCACACCGGGGAGCTGTTTTTT. Translated: CASSYLHTGELFF.

The table lists this clonotype with many counts. The chain couples TRBV7-9 to TRBJ1-4, with D uncertain. The CDR3 runs 15 residues. Trimming shortened V by 5 bases and J by 3 bases, and 13 bases separated the two germline ends. Germline loops: CDR1 SEHNR, CDR2 FQNEAQ (reference sequence). The CDR3 bases are TGTGCCAGCAGCCGTGACTGGTCCCCTAATGAAAAACTGTTTTTT. Translating it yields CASSRDWSPNEKLFF.

There are many counts of this clonotype. CDR3 DNA: TGCGCCAGCAGCCCAACCGGGACAGAGTCCTCAAAGCCTGGCTACACCTTC. It encodes CASSPTGTESSKPGYTF. The chain employs TRBV4-1 and TRBJ1-2; 7 bases line up with TRBD1. Per germline, CDR1 MGHRA and CDR2 YSYEKL. With 4 bases clipped from V and 7 bases from J, the junction kept 18 bases outside the gene matches. The CDR3 runs 17 residues.

V gene TRBV5-1 combines with J gene TRBJ2-5; 8 bases align to TRBD2. This CDR3 contains 18 residues. Germline lookup yields CDR1 SGHRS and CDR2 YFSETQ. Losses at the gene ends were 2 bases for V and 4 bases for J; bases not matched to a gene: 16. CDR3 DNA: TGCGCCAGCAGCTTCCCCCCTAAGGGAAGCGGGAGTGGAGAGACCCAGTACTTC. Translation gives CASSFPPKGSGSGETQYF.

This clonotype was detected many times. The V gene is TRBV7-9, the J gene TRBJ2-1; 8 bases map to TRBD2. Per germline, CDR1 SEHNR and CDR2 FQNEAQ (reference sequence). V lost 6 bases and J lost 5; bases outside the gene matches: 3. The CDR3 runs to 13 residues. The CDR3 DNA reads as TGTGCCAGCAGGGGACTAGGCAACAATGAGCAGTTCTTC. Translating gives CASRGLGNNEQFF.

This clonotype came up a few times. This may be a read error: a much more frequent sequence differs by one nucleotide. The chain has TRBV20-1 and TRBJ2-7; D gene uncertain. Germline-derived CDR1 and CDR2 are DFQATT and SNEGSKA (reference sequence). V was clipped by 6 bases and J by 7 bases, with 13 bases between them. The CDR3 totals 11 residues. The chain's CDR3 is CSAKTNNEQYF. DNA of the CDR3: TGCAGTGCAAAGACGAACAATGAGCAGTACTTC.

This clonotype was counted ten times or more. The V call is TRBV12-3 or TRBV12-4, the J call TRBJ2-1, with 11 bases that match TRBD2. This CDR3 is built from 14 residues. The junction had 4 bases not matched to a gene; V was cut back by 6 bases and J by 6 bases. Written as DNA, the CDR3 is TGTGCCAGCAGGTCTAGCGGGGGGTCCAATGAGCAGTTCTTC. This encodes CASRSSGGSNEQFF.

V gene TRBV15 combines with J gene TRBJ1-1, with 9 bases aligning to TRBD1. Germline loops: CDR1 LNHNV, CDR2 YYDKDF (reference sequence). This CDR3 is built from 15 residues. The V segment lost 3 bases and the J segment 1 base; nucleotides outside the gene matches: 3. CDR3 amino acids: CATSSDRGGNTEAFF. CDR3 DNA: TGTGCCACCAGCAGTGACAGGGGGGGGAACACTGAAGCTTTCTTT.

This clonotype was picked up a small number of times. J is TRBJ1-2 and V is TRBV30, with 7 bases aligning to TRBD1. The CDR3 is made up of 15 amino acids. The junction had 12 bases not matched to a gene; V was cut back by 4 bases and J by 4 bases. From germline, CDR1 is GTSNPN and CDR2 SVGIG (reference sequence). CDR3 nucleotides: TGTGCCTGGATTCGGTGGGACAGCGATTCCTATGGCTACACCTTC. This gives the protein CAWIRWDSDSYGYTF.

This rearrangement joins TRBV30 to TRBJ2-1; possibly TRBD2 for D (5 bases). CDR1 is GTSNPN and CDR2 is SVGIG in the germline V gene (reference sequence). CDR3 length equals 15 residues. Trimming took 4 bases from V and 3 from J, leaving 16 bases between them. CDR3 sequence (DNA): TGTGCCTGGAATAACAACAGAGGGCTCTACAATGAGCAGTTCTTC. Protein product: CAWNNNRGLYNEQFF. Complete variable domain (other parts from reference TRBV30 and TRBJ2-1): SQTIHQWPATLVQPVGSPLSLECTVEGTSNPNLYWYRQAAGRGLQLLFYSVGIGQISSEVPQNLSASRPQDRQFILSSKKLLLSDSGFYLCAWNNNRGLYNEQFFGPGTRLTVL.

This clonotype was picked up a small number of times. The J gene is TRBJ2-4, the V gene TRBV11-2, with D perhaps matching TRBD1 or TRBD2 (5 bases each). From germline, CDR1 is SGHAT and CDR2 FQNNGV. The CDR3 has 15 residues. Trimming removed 8 bases at V and 0 bases at J, with 14 bases between. CDR3 DNA sequence: TGTGCCAGCGCACCGGGGCTCGGAGCCAAAAACATTCAGTACTTC. It specifies CASAPGLGAKNIQYF.